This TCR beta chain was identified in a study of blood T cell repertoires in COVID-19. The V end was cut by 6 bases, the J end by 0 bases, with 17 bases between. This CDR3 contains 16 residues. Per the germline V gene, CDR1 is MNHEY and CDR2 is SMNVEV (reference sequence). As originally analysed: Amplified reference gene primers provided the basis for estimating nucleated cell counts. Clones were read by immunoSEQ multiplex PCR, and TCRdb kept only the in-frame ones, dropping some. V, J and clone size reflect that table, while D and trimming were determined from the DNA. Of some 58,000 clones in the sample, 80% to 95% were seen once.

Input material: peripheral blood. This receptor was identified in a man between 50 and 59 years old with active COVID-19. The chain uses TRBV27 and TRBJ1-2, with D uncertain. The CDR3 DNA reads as TGTGCCAGCAGAAAAGCGGGAGACTTTGCTAACTATGGCTACACCTTC. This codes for CASRKAGDFANYGYTF.